What follows are 31 T cell receptor beta chains derived from one specimen sequenced in a study of response to subunit inactivated influenza vaccine. TCRdb independently ran MiXCR on the RT-PCR reads; one entry per CDR3 protein. The table includes about 610,000 distinct CDR3 sequences, roughly 15% detected once. Sequencing used PBMCs from blood, obtained approximately 13 days after vaccination. The receptors derive from a man over 45 who received an inactivated influenza vaccine.

The chain joins TRBV3-1 to TRBJ2-2, with D perhaps TRBD2 (5 bases). Germline V CDR1 and CDR2: LGHDT, YNNKEL (reference sequence). CDR3 size: 16 residues. V was trimmed by 6 bases and J by 7 bases, leaving 21 bases between them. CDR3 residues: CASSPQEPGLYGELFF. CDR3 nucleotide sequence: TGTGCCAGCAGTCCCCAGGAGCCGGGGTTGTACGGGGAGCTGTTTTTT.

Only a few counts were recorded for this clonotype. V and J are TRBV15 and TRBJ2-7, with a tentative D call TRBD1 (6 bases). Germline V CDR1 and CDR2: LNHNV, YYDKDF (reference sequence). This CDR3 is 14 amino acids long. Trimming shortened V by 0 bases and J by 4 bases, and 10 bases separated the two germline ends. This CDR3 reads CATSRDTGKYEQYF. CDR3 sequence (DNA): TGTGCCACCAGCAGAGACACAGGGAAATACGAGCAGTACTTC. Supplemented by reference TRBV15 and TRBJ2-7, the full variable domain reads DAMVIQNPRYQVTQFGKPVTLSCSQTLNHNVMYWYQQKSSQAPKLLFHYYDKDFNNEADTPDNFQSRRPNTSFCFLDIRSPGLGDTAMYLCATSRDTGKYEQYFGPGTRLTVT.

This clonotype has only a few counts. The CDR3 DNA is TGTGCCAGCAGCCAAGATTCAGCCTATCAGGGGACAGGCTACGAGCAGTACTTC. This sequence encodes CASSQDSAYQGTGYEQYF. The chain combines TRBV4-2 with TRBJ2-7; the match to TRBD1 covers 8 bases. The CDR3 spans 18 residues. Germline CDR1 is LGHNA and CDR2 is YNFKEQ. The V segment lost 0 bases and the J segment 3 bases; nucleotides outside the gene matches: 13.

CDR3 region: CASSNRGSYNEQFF. The DNA of the CDR3 is TGTGCCAGTAGTAACAGGGGCTCCTACAATGAGCAGTTCTTC. The chain couples TRBV19 to TRBJ2-1; TRBD1 matches at 7 bases. V lost 4 bases, J lost 0 bases, and 0 bases stayed unmatched. Looked up from germline, CDR1 is LNHDA and CDR2 is SQIVND (reference sequence). This CDR3 contains 14 residues.

The V call is TRBV6-2 or TRBV6-3, the J call TRBJ2-5; 7 bases are shared with TRBD2. The length of the CDR3 is 15 residues. Germline values: CDR1 MNHEY, CDR2 SVGEGT. V dropped 5 bases and J dropped 2; count of bases not matched to a gene: 8. The CDR3 nucleotides are TGTGCCAGCAGTAGACTAGCACTAACTCAAGAGACCCAGTACTTC. This codes for CASSRLALTQETQYF.

At least ten counts were recorded for this clonotype. V usage is TRBV3-1 and J usage is TRBJ2-3, with TRBD2 identical over 7 bases. The length of the CDR3 is 15 residues. Germline CDR1 LGHDT, CDR2 YNNKEL (reference sequence). Trimming cost V 2 bases and J 3 bases; bases outside gene matches: 5. DNA for the CDR3: TGTGCCAGCAGCCAACGCGGGGGATATACAGATACGCAGTATTTT. Protein product: CASSQRGGYTDTQYF.

The chain uses TRBV7-3 and TRBJ2-5; tentative D call: TRBD2 (6 bases). The germline V gene encodes CDR1 SGHTA and CDR2 FQGTGA. CDR3 length: 14 amino acids. The germline V and J ends were trimmed by 5 bases and 7 bases, with 17 bases remaining between them. The CDR3 loop is CASSPDSGPGTQYF. Here the CDR3 DNA reads TGTGCCAGCAGCCCGGATAGCGGTCCGGGGACCCAGTACTTC.

The gene calls are TRBV10-3 and TRBJ2-1; maybe TRBD2 (7 bases). Germline values: CDR1 ENHRY, CDR2 SYGVKD. This CDR3 has 16 residues. Trimming pared 7 bases from V and 5 bases from J, leaving 21 bases between. The CDR3 loop is CAITSTGGGAHNEQFF. Here the CDR3 DNA reads TGTGCCATCACCTCCACTGGAGGGGGGGCTCACAATGAGCAGTTCTTC.

This chain links TRBV15 with TRBJ2-1; D gene uncertain. The germline V and J ends were trimmed by 1 base and 4 bases, with 8 bases remaining between them. Germline lookup yields CDR1 LNHNV and CDR2 YYDKDF (reference sequence). This CDR3 has 14 amino acids. The CDR3 DNA follows: TGTGCCACCAGCAGAGCTGGACGTTACAATGAGCAGTTCTTC. The encoded protein is CATSRAGRYNEQFF.

This chain connects TRBV7-9 to TRBJ1-1; no reliable D call. Per germline, CDR1 SEHNR and CDR2 FQNEAQ (reference sequence). The V end was cut by 1 base, the J end by 0 bases, with 9 bases between. CDR3 length equals 15 residues. CDR3 loop: CASSLEGPLNTEAFF. The CDR3 DNA is TGTGCCAGCAGCTTAGAGGGTCCTTTGAACACTGAAGCTTTCTTT.

V and J are TRBV6-2 or TRBV6-3 and TRBJ1-1; D uncertain. The CDR3 runs to 15 residues. Germline lookup yields CDR1 MNHEY and CDR2 SVGEGT. The ends were cut back, 4 bases at V and 0 bases at J, with 12 bases in the middle. The CDR3 bases are TGTGCCAGCAGTTCACCCGGACGGGTGAACACTGAAGCTTTCTTT. It is translated as CASSSPGRVNTEAFF.

This clonotype has ten or more counts. The gene calls are TRBV7-2 and TRBJ1-5; D is unclear. Germline V gene sequence: CDR1 SGHTA, CDR2 FQGNSA. Deletions cut 1 base from V and 6 bases from J, with 7 bases between. The CDR3 is 13 amino acids. The CDR3 spells CASSLGERQPQHF. CDR3 in DNA: TGTGCCAGCAGCTTAGGGGAGCGTCAGCCCCAGCATTTT.

This clonotype was recorded many times. The chain is built from TRBV28 and TRBJ1-5; D not certain. V shed 4 bases and J shed 6 bases, with 13 bases lying between them. This CDR3 is 14 amino acids long. The V gene's germline CDR1 is MDHEN and CDR2 SYDVKM. The CDR3 DNA reads as TGTGCCAGCAGTTCTGGGCCTACGTCTCAGCCCCAGCATTTT. Protein sequence: CASSSGPTSQPQHF.

The chain combines TRBV7-9 with TRBJ2-7, with D perhaps given as TRBD1 or TRBD2 (5 bases each). This CDR3 region has 13 residues. Germline V gene sequence: CDR1 SEHNR, CDR2 FQNEAQ (reference sequence). V was pared by 6 bases and J by 3 bases, with 12 bases between. CDR3 nucleotides: TGTGCCAGCAGACGCCGGGACGGCTACGAGCAGTACTTC. Translated: CASRRRDGYEQYF.

This clonotype appeared a few times. The chain uses TRBV24-1 and TRBJ2-1, with a possible D match to TRBD2 (6 bases). Germline CDR1 reads KGHDR; CDR2 reads SFDVKD. The CDR3 extends over 14 amino acids. Between the trimmed V and J ends, which lost 5 bases and 7 bases, there was a span of 14 bases. The DNA of the CDR3 is TGTGCCACCAGTGCCCGGACTAATAGGAATGAGCAGTTCTTC. This codes for CATSARTNRNEQFF.

This clonotype has just a few counts. Here the CDR3 reads CASSFPGQGWNEQFF. DNA for the CDR3: TGTGCCAGCAGCTTCCCGGGACAGGGGTGGAATGAGCAGTTCTTC. The chain carries TRBV5-6 and TRBJ2-1, with 10 bases fitting TRBD1. Germline V gene lookup returns CDR1 SGHDT and CDR2 YYEEEE. Trimming removed 2 bases from V and 7 bases from J; junction bases left unmatched: 6. The CDR3 contains 15 residues.

The V gene is TRBV20-1, the J gene TRBJ2-7; no definite D call. CDR1 and CDR2 (germline): DFQATT, SNEGSKA (reference sequence). Trimming pared 6 bases from V and 5 bases from J, leaving 11 bases between. This CDR3 comprises 11 residues. The CDR3 here is CSARPAHEQYF. CDR3 nucleotide sequence: TGCAGTGCAAGGCCCGCGCACGAGCAGTACTTC.

This chain links TRBV20-1 with TRBJ2-2, with TRBD1 matching 7 bases. The junction had 14 bases not matched to a gene; V was cut back by 3 bases and J by 7 bases. The length of the CDR3 is 16 residues. CDR1 is DFQATT, CDR2 SNEGSKA, per germline (reference sequence). This CDR3 is CSARLPDRVGVGELFF. In DNA, the CDR3 is TGCAGTGCTAGGCTCCCCGACAGGGTCGGGGTCGGGGAGCTGTTTTTT.

This clonotype was observed many times. The rearrangement links TRBV5-1 to TRBJ2-3, with a tentative D call TRBD2 (5 bases). The CDR3 spans 14 residues. V lost 4 bases and J lost 2, with 11 bases in between. Germline V lookup: CDR1 SGHRS, CDR2 YFSETQ. The CDR3 loop is CASSPAGYTDTQYF. The CDR3 DNA reads as TGCGCCAGCAGCCCGGCGGGCTACACAGATACGCAGTATTTT.

In nucleotides, the CDR3 is TGCAGTGCTGGGGATGACACTGAAGCTTTCTTT. Its protein is CSAGDDTEAFF. The chain is built from TRBV20-1 and TRBJ1-1; D unclear. CDR3 length equals 11 residues. V lost 5 bases, J lost 3 bases, and 7 bases lay in between. Germline CDR1 reads DFQATT; CDR2 reads SNEGSKA (reference sequence).

This clonotype was seen a handful of times. V usage is TRBV2 and J usage is TRBJ1-2; the D is unclear. Looked up from germline, CDR1 is SNHLY and CDR2 is FYNNEI. The CDR3 sequence is 13 residues long. V was trimmed by 1 base and J by 4 bases, leaving 7 bases between them. The CDR3 protein is CASSEGGGYGYTF. In DNA, the CDR3 is TGTGCCAGCAGTGAAGGGGGTGGCTATGGCTACACCTTC.

This chain connects TRBV7-8 to TRBJ2-2, with no clear D. V was trimmed by 4 bases and J by 3 bases, leaving 9 bases between them. The germline gives CDR1 SGHVS, CDR2 FQNEAQ. The CDR3 contains 14 residues. The chain's CDR3 is CASSYLRHTGELFF. DNA for the CDR3: TGTGCCAGCAGCTACCTTCGGCACACCGGGGAGCTGTTTTTT.

This clonotype was picked up many times. This chain connects TRBV9 to TRBJ2-5; 7 positions match TRBD2. This CDR3 is built from 15 residues. J was trimmed by 1 base and V by 4 bases; bases with no gene match: 7. Looked up from germline, CDR1 is SGDLS and CDR2 is YYNGEE. The CDR3 loop is CASSISAGLQETQYF. In DNA form, the CDR3 reads TGTGCCAGCAGCATATCAGCGGGGCTCCAAGAGACCCAGTACTTC.

Points on this clonotype: An end of the junction does not agree with germline; a read error may underlie this. This sequence joins TRBV4-3 and TRBJ2-5; no clear D. CDR1 and CDR2 from the germline V gene are LGHNA and YSLEER. The CDR3 contains 14 residues. The CDR3 region has the DNA TGCGTCAGCAGCCAAGATTTAAGCGTAGAGACCCAGTACTTC. Its translation: CVSSQDLSVETQYF.

The rearrangement links TRBV5-1 to TRBJ2-7; TRBD2 aligns across 9 bases. The ends lost 3 bases at V and 4 bases at J; junction bases unmatched: 11. Looked up from germline, CDR1 is SGHRS and CDR2 is YFSETQ. CDR3 length: 16 residues. DNA of the CDR3: TGCGCCAGCAGCTGGAGGGCCGGGACTAGCAGTTACGAGCAGTACTTC. Translated, it gives CASSWRAGTSSYEQYF. The variable domain in full, completed from reference TRBV5-1 and TRBJ2-7, reads KAGVTQTPRYLIKTRGQQVTLSCSPISGHRSVSWYQQTPGQGLQFLFEYFSETQRNKGNFPGRFSGRQFSNSRSEMNVSTLELGDSALYLCASSWRAGTSSYEQYFGPGTRLTVT.

This clonotype was detected a few times. One end of the junction fails to match germline, which may point to a read error. This chain joins TRBV18 and TRBJ2-1; 10 bases map to TRBD1. Per germline, CDR1 KGHSH and CDR2 LQKENI. The CDR3 has 12 residues. The CDR3 DNA reads as TGTGCCAGCTCACCAATCGGGACAGGGGTTGTATTC. Protein product: CASSPIGTGVVF.

This clonotype was seen more than once but under ten times. This chain connects TRBV9 to TRBJ2-3; unclear D gene. Trimming removed 0 bases at V and 3 bases at J, with 11 bases between. CDR3 size: 15 residues. The germline V gene encodes CDR1 SGDLS and CDR2 YYNGEE. The CDR3 protein is CASSVGNAKTDTQYF. The DNA of the CDR3 is TGTGCCAGCAGCGTAGGAAACGCAAAAACAGATACGCAGTATTTT.

This chain joins TRBV7-2 and TRBJ2-5; 11 nucleotides align to TRBD2. The V segment lost 5 bases and the J segment 2 bases; nucleotides outside the gene matches: 10. Germline V gene data show CDR1 as SGHTA and CDR2 as FQGNSA. This CDR3 spans 17 amino acids. The CDR3 loop is CASSRGTSGGGQETQYF. DNA of the CDR3: TGTGCCAGCAGCCGAGGGACTAGCGGAGGGGGGCAAGAGACCCAGTACTTC.

Only a few counts were recorded for this clonotype. The rearrangement joins TRBV9 to TRBJ1-1; TRBD1 might be the D (6 bases). The V gene's germline CDR1 is SGDLS and CDR2 YYNGEE. This CDR3 has 12 amino acids. V shed 6 bases and J shed 5 bases, with 11 bases lying between them. CDR3 residues: CASTGEGTEAFF. The CDR3 DNA follows: TGTGCCAGCACAGGGGAAGGGACTGAAGCTTTCTTT. The full variable domain, completed using reference TRBV9 and TRBJ1-1, is DSGVTQTPKHLITATGQRVTLRCSPRSGDLSVYWYQQSLDQGLQFLIQYYNGEERAKGNILERFSAQQFPDLHSELNLSSLELGDSALYFCASTGEGTEAFFGQGTRLTVV.

In this sample, this clonotype turned up many times. The V call is TRBV6-6, the J call TRBJ2-7; D remains unclear. V was trimmed by 5 bases and J by 7 bases, leaving 12 bases between them. CDR3 size: 12 residues. CDR1 is MNHNY, CDR2 SVGAGI, per germline (reference sequence). The chain's CDR3 is CASSDEPEEQYF. For the CDR3, the DNA is TGTGCCAGCAGTGACGAGCCTGAAGAGCAGTACTTC.

The table lists this clonotype with a few counts. The chain carries TRBV29-1 and TRBJ2-3, with 8 nucleotides matching TRBD1. V was clipped by 6 bases and J by 0 bases; unmatched bases: 5. CDR1 is SQVTM and CDR2 is ANQGSEA in the germline V gene. The CDR3 is 14 residues long. The CDR3 bases are TGCAGCGTCGGACAGGGCCTCAGCACAGATACGCAGTATTTT. This encodes CSVGQGLSTDTQYF.